These T cell receptor beta chains were read from a single sample in a study of control samples from healthy donors and cancer patients. Sequencing was performed with immunoSEQ multiplex PCR; in TCRdb, only in-frame clones are kept and a portion is missing. The table includes approximately 140,000 clones, about nine tenths detected once. Sample: PBMCs. Every receptor here comes from a man aged 45 to 65 with head and neck cancer. Each CDR3 is given with its conserved first and last residue.

j_call: TRBJ2-7; v_call: TRBV11-1; cdr3_aa: CATSGSGYEQYF
j_call: TRBJ2-7; v_call: TRBV5-1; cdr3_aa: CASSLGTATPYEQYF
j_call: TRBJ1-2; v_call: TRBV12-3/TRBV12-4; cdr3_aa: CASSPGHNYGYTF
j_call: TRBJ1-5; v_call: TRBV7-9; cdr3_aa: CASSSGGQGSQPQHF
j_call: TRBJ2-7; v_call: TRBV27; cdr3_aa: CASSPQGGREQYF
j_call: TRBJ2-7; v_call: TRBV7-8; cdr3_aa: CASSLVQGPSYEQYF
j_call: TRBJ2-5; v_call: TRBV28; cdr3_aa: CASSPQETQYF
j_call: TRBJ1-2; v_call: TRBV20-1; cdr3_aa: CSARWGGYTF
j_call: TRBJ1-5; v_call: TRBV19; cdr3_aa: CASSISHVRPDQPQHF
j_call: TRBJ1-4; v_call: TRBV4-1; cdr3_aa: CASSRGTGNEKLFF
j_call: TRBJ1-5; v_call: TRBV7-2; cdr3_aa: CASSLAEGRNQPQHF
j_call: TRBJ2-7; v_call: TRBV29-1; cdr3_aa: CSVLSRVGSYEQYF
j_call: TRBJ2-3; v_call: TRBV5-1; cdr3_aa: CASSLGTSGSGADTQYF
j_call: TRBJ2-1; v_call: TRBV29-1; cdr3_aa: CSAEGGTSGDYEQFF
j_call: TRBJ1-1; v_call: TRBV6-5; cdr3_aa: CASSYDGVLNTEAFF
j_call: TRBJ2-5; v_call: TRBV5-1; cdr3_aa: CASSLVRGGRQETQYF
j_call: TRBJ2-5; v_call: TRBV4-2; cdr3_aa: CASSSGHTLQETQYF
j_call: TRBJ2-1; v_call: TRBV6-5; cdr3_aa: CASRVAGGGDEQFF
j_call: TRBJ2-7; v_call: TRBV19; cdr3_aa: CASSIREIKNEQYF
j_call: TRBJ2-7; v_call: TRBV2; cdr3_aa: CAASVSANYEQYF
j_call: TRBJ1-1; v_call: TRBV14; cdr3_aa: CASSLGQQNTEAFF
j_call: TRBJ1-5; v_call: TRBV30; cdr3_aa: CAWTPGASSNQPQHF
j_call: TRBJ2-1; v_call: TRBV11-3; cdr3_aa: CASSLVGGSGDEQFF
j_call: TRBJ1-5; v_call: TRBV10-3; cdr3_aa: CAISEPPGLDGRNNQPQHF
j_call: TRBJ2-2; v_call: TRBV30; cdr3_aa: CAWSPTNTGELFF
j_call: TRBJ2-3; v_call: TRBV5-6; cdr3_aa: CASSLGLAGYTQYF
j_call: TRBJ2-1; v_call: TRBV11-2; cdr3_aa: CASSFASGVYNEQFF
j_call: TRBJ2-7; v_call: TRBV30; cdr3_aa: CAWSESYEQYF
j_call: TRBJ2-1; v_call: TRBV6-6; cdr3_aa: CASSSPAGNEQFF
j_call: TRBJ2-1; v_call: TRBV11-2; cdr3_aa: CASSSIGLAGGNEQFF
j_call: TRBJ2-7; v_call: TRBV4-1; cdr3_aa: CASSQDGREGYEQYF
j_call: TRBJ1-4; v_call: TRBV28; cdr3_aa: CASMGQGGILNEKLFF